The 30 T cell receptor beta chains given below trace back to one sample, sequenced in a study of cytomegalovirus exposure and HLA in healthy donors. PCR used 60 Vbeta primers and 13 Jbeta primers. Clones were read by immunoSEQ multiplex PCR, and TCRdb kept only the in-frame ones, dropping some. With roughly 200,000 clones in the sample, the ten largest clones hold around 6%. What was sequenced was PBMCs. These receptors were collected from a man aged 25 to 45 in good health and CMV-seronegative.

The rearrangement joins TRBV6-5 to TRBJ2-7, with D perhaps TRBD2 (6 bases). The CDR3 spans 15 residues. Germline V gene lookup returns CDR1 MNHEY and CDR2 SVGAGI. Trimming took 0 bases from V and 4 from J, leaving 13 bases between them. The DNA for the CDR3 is TGTGCCAGCAGTTACTCGGTATCTAGCGAGTACGAGCAGTACTTC. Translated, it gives CASSYSVSSEYEQYF.

This CDR3 is CASTPTGDTFGYTF. The CDR3 DNA is TGTGCCAGTACCCCGACAGGGGACACCTTCGGCTACACCTTC. The genes are TRBV19 and TRBJ1-2; 8 positions agree with TRBD1. The V and J ends lost 7 bases and 8 bases, in that order; junction bases with no gene match: 12. The CDR3 extends over 14 amino acids. The germline CDR1 and CDR2 sequences are LNHDA and SQIVND (reference sequence).

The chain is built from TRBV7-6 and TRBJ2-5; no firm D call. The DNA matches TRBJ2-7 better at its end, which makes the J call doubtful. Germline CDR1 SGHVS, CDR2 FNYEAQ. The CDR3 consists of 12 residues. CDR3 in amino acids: CASSLASAEQYF. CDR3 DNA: TGTGCCAGCAGCTTAGCTAGTGCCGAGCAGTACTTC.

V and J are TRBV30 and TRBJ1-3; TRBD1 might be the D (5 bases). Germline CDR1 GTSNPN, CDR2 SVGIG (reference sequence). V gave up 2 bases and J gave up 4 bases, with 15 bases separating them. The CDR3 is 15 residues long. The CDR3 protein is CAWSSRDSLGNTIYF. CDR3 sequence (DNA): TGTGCCTGGAGTAGCCGGGACTCTCTCGGAAACACCATATATTTT.

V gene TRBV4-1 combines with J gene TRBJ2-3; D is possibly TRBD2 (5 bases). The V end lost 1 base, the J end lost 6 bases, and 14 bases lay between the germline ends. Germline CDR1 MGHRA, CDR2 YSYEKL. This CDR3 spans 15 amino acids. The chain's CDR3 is CASSQVGLAADTQYF. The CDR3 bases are TGCGCCAGCAGCCAAGTAGGGCTAGCCGCGGATACGCAGTATTTT.

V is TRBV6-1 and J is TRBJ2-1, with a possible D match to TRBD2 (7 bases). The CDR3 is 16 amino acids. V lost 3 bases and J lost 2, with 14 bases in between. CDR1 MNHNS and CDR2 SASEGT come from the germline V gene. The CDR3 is CASSEEAGDTYNEQFF. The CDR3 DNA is TGTGCCAGCAGTGAGGAGGCGGGGGACACCTACAATGAGCAGTTCTTC.

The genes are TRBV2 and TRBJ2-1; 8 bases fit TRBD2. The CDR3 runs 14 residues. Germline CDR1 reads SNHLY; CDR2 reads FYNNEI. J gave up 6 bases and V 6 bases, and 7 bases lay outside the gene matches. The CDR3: CASRSGSRTNEQFF. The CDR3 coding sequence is TGTGCCAGCAGGAGCGGGAGTAGGACCAATGAGCAGTTCTTC.

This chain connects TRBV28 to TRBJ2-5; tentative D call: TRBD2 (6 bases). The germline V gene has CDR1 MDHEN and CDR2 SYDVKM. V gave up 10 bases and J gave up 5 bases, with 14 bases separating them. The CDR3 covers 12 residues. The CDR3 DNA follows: TGTGCCATAAACAACCTAGCGGAGACCCAGTACTTC. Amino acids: CAINNLAETQYF.

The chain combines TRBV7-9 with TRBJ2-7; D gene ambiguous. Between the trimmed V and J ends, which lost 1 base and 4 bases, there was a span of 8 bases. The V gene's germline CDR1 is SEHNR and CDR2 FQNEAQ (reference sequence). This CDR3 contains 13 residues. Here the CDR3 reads CASSLVKEYEQYF. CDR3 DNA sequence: TGTGCCAGCAGCTTAGTGAAGGAGTACGAGCAGTACTTC.

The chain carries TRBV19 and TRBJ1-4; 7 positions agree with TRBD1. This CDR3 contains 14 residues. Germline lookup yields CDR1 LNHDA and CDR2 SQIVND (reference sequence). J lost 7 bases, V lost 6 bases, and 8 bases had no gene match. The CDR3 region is CASRAEGASEKLFF. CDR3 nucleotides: TGTGCCAGTAGGGCAGAGGGGGCTAGTGAAAAACTGTTTTTT.

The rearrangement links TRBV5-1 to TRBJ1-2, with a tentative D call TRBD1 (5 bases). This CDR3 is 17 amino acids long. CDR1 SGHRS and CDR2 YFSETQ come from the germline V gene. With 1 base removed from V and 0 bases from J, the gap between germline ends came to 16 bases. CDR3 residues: CASSLYVAGGTNYGYTF. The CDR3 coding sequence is TGCGCCAGCAGCTTGTATGTAGCGGGGGGTACTAACTATGGCTACACCTTC.

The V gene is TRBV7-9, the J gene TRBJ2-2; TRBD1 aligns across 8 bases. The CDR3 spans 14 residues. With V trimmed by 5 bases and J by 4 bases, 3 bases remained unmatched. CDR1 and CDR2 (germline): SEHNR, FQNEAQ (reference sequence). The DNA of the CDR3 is TGTGCCAGCAGCCAGGACAGGGCCACCGGGGAGCTGTTTTTT. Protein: CASSQDRATGELFF. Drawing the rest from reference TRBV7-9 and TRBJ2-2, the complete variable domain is DTGVSQNPRHKITKRGQNVTFRCDPISEHNRLYWYRQTLGQGPEFLTYFQNEAQLEKSRLLSDRFSAERPKGSFSTLEIQRTEQGDSAMYLCASSQDRATGELFFGEGSRLTVL.

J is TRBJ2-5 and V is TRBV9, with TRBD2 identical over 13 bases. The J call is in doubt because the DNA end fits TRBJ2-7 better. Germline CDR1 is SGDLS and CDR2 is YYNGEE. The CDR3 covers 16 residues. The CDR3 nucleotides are TGTGCCAGCAGCGTAAAACCCGGACTAGCGGGAGACGAGCAGTACTTC. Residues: CASSVKPGLAGDEQYF.

CDR3 loop: CASRYNQGSVETQYF. DNA of the CDR3: TGCGCCAGCAGGTACAATCAGGGCTCGGTAGAGACCCAGTACTTC. The rearrangement joins TRBV5-1 to TRBJ2-5; D is perhaps TRBD1 (5 bases). This CDR3 is 15 amino acids long. Trimming left V 5 bases short and J 4 bases short, with 18 bases between. Per the germline V gene, CDR1 is SGHRS and CDR2 is YFSETQ.

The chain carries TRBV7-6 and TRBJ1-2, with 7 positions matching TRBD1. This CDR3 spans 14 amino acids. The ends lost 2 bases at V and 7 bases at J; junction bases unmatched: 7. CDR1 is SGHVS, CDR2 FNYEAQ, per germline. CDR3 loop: CASSLTTGSSGYTF. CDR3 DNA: TGTGCCAGCAGCTTAACGACAGGGTCGAGTGGCTACACCTTC. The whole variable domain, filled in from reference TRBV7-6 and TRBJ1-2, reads GAGVSQSPRYKVTKRGQDVALRCDPISGHVSLYWYRQALGQGPEFLTYFNYEAQQDKSGLPNDRFSAERPEGSISTLTIQRTEQRDSAMYRCASSLTTGSSGYTFGSGTRLTVV.

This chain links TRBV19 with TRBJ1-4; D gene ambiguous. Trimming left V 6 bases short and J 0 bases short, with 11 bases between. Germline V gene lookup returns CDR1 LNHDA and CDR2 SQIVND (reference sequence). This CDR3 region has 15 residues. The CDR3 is CASRGTFATNEKLFF. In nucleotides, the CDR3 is TGTGCCAGTAGGGGCACCTTTGCAACTAATGAAAAACTGTTTTTT.

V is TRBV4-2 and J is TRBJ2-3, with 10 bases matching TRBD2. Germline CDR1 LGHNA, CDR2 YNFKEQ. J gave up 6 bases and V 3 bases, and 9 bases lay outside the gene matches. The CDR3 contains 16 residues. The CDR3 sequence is CASSQPLAGATDTQYF. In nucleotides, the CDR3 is TGTGCCAGCAGCCAGCCTCTAGCGGGGGCGACGGATACGCAGTATTTT.

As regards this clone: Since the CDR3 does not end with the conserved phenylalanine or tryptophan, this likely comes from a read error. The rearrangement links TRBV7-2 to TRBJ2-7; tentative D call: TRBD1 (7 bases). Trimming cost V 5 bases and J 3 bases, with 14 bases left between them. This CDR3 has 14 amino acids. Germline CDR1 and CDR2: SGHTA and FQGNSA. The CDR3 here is CASSEAQGGYEQYL. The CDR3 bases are TGTGCCAGCAGCGAGGCCCAGGGGGGCTACGAGCAGTACCTC.

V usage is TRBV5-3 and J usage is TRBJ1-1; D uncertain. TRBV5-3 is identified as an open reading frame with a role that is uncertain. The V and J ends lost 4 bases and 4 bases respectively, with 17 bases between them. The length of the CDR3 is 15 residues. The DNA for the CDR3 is TGTGCCAGAAGCCCTGACCTAACGACATTCACTGAAGCTTTCTTT. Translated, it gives CARSPDLTTFTEAFF.

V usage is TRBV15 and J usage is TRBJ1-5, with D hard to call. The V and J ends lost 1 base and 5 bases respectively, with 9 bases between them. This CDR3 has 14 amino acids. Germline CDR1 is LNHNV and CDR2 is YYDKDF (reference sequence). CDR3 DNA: TGTGCCACCAGCAGAGCGGGGATATATCAGCCCCAGCATTTT. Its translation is CATSRAGIYQPQHF.

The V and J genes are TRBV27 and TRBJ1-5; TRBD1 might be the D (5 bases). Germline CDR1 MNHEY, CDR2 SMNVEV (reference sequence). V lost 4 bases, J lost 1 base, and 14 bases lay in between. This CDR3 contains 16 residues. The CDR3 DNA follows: TGTGCCAGCAGTTATACGGGGGGAAGGAGCAATCAGCCCCAGCATTTT. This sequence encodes CASSYTGGRSNQPQHF.

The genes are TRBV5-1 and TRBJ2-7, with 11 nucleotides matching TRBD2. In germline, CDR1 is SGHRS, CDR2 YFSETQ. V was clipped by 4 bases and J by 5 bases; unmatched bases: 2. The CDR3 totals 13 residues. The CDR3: CASSPGLADEQYF. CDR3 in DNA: TGCGCCAGCAGCCCGGGACTAGCGGACGAGCAGTACTTC.

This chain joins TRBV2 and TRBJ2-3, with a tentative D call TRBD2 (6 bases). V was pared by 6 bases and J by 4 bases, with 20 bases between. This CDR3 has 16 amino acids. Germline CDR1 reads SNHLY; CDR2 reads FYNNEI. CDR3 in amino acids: CASSSTGAGGSDTQYF. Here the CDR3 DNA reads TGTGCCAGCAGCTCTACCGGTGCAGGAGGGTCAGATACGCAGTATTTT.

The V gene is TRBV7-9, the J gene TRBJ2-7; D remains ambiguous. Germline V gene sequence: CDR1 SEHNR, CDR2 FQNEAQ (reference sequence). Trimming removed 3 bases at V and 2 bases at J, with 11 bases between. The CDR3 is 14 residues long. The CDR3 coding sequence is TGTGCCAGCAGCTTGTTAGACGGAGCCTACGAGCAGTACTTC. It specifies CASSLLDGAYEQYF.

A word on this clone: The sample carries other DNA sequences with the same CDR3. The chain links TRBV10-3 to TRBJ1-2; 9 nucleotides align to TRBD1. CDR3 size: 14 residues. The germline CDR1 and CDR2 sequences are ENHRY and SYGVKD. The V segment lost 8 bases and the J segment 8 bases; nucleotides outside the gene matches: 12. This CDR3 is CAIGPQGAREGYTF. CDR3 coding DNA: TGTGCCATCGGACCACAGGGGGCGCGAGAAGGCTACACCTTC.

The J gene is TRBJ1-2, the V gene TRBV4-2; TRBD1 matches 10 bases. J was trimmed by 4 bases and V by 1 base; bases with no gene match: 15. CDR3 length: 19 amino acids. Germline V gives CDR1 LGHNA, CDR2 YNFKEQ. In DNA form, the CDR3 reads TGTGCCAGCAGCCAAGTTCCGGGACAGGGGATTGCAGAGAGCTATGGCTACACCTTC. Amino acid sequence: CASSQVPGQGIAESYGYTF.

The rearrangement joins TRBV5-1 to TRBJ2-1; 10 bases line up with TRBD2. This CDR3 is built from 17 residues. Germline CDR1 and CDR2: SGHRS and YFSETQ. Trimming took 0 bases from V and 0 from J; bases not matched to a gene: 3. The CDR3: CASSLGSSGSSYNEQFF. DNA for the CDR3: TGCGCCAGCAGCTTGGGGTCTAGCGGGAGCTCCTACAATGAGCAGTTCTTC.

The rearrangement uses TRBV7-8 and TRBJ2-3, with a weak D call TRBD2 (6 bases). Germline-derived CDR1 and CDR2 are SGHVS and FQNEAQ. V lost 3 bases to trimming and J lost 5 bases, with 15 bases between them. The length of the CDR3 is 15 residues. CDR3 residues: CASSFGTFSVDTQYF. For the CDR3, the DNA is TGTGCCAGCAGCTTCGGGACTTTTAGCGTAGATACGCAGTATTTT.

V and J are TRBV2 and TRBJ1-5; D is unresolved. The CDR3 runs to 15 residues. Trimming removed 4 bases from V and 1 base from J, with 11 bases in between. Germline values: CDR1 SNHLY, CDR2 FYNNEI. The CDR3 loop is CASSALGRSNQPQHF. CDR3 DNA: TGTGCCAGCAGTGCGCTGGGGAGGAGCAATCAGCCCCAGCATTTT.

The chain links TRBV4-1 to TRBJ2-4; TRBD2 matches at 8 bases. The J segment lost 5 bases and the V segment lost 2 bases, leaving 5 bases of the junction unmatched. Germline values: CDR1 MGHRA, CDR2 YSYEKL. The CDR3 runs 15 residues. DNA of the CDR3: TGCGCCAGCAGCCAATTTAGCGGGACTCAAAACATTCAGTACTTC. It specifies CASSQFSGTQNIQYF.